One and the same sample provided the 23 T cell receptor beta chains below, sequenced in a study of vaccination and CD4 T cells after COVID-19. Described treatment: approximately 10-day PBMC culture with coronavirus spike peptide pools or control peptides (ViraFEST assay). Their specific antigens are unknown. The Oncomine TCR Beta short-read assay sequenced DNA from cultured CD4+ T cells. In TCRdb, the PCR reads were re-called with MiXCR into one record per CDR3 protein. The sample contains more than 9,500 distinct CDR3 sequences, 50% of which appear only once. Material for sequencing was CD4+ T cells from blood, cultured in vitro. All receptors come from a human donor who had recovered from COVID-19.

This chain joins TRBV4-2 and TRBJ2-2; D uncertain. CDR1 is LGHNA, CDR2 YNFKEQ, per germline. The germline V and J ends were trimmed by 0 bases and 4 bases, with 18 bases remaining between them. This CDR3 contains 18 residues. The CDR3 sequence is CASSQEVLRHRSTGELFF. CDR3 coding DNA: TGTGCCAGCAGCCAAGAGGTACTGAGGCATCGTAGCACCGGGGAGCTGTTTTTT.

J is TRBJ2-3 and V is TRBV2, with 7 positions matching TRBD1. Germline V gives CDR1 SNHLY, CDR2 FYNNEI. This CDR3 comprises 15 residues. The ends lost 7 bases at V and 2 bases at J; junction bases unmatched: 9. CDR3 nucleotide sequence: TGTGCCAGCACCGAAATGGGGACAGACACAGATACGCAGTATTTT. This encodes CASTEMGTDTDTQYF.

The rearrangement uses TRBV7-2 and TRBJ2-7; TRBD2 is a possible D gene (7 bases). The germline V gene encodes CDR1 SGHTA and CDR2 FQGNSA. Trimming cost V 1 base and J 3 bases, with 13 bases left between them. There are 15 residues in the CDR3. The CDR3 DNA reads TGTGCCAGCAGCTTAGAGGGGGGGAATGGCTACGAGCAGTACTTC. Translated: CASSLEGGNGYEQYF.

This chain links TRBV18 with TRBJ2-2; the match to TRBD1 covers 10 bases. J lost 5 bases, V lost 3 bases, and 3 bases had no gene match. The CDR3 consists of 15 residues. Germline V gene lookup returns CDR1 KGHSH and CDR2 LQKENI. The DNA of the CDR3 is TGTGCCAGCTCACCGGGACAGGGGTCTACCGGGGAGCTGTTTTTT. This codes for CASSPGQGSTGELFF.

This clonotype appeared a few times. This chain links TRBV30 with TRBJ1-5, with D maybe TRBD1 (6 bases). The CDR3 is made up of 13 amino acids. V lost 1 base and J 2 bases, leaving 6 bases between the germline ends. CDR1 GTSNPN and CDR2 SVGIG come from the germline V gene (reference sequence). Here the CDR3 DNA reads TGTGCCTGGAGTGGACAGGGCAATCAGCCCCAGCATTTT. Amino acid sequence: CAWSGQGNQPQHF.

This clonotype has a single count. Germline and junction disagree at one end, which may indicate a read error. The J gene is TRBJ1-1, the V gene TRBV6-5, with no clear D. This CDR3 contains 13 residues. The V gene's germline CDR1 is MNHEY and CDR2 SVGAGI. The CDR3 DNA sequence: TGTGCCAGCAGTTCGCGGGAGAACACTGAAGCTTTTTTT. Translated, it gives CASSSRENTEAFF.

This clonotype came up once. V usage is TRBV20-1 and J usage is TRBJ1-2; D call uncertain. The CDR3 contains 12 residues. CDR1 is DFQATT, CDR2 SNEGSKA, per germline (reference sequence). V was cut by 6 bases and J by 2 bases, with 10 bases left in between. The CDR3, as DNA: TGCAGTGCATTAGGGTTGAACTATGGCTACACCTTC. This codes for CSALGLNYGYTF.

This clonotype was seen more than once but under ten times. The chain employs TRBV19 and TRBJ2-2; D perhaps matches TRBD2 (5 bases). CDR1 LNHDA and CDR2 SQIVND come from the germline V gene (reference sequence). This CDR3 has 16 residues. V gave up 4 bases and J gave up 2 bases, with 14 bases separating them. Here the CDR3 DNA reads TGTGCCAGTAGTACACCCCGGACGGGAAACACCGGGGAGCTGTTTTTT. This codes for CASSTPRTGNTGELFF.

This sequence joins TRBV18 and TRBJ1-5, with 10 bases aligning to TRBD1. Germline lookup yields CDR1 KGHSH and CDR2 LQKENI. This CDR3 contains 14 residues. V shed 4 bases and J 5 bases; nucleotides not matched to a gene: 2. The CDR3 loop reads CASSRGQGDQPQHF. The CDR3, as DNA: TGTGCCAGCTCACGAGGACAGGGGGATCAGCCCCAGCATTTT.

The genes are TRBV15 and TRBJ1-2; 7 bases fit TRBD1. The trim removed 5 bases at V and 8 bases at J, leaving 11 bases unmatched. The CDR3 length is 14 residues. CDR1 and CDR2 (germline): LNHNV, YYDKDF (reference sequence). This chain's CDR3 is CATSGRTTGKGYTF. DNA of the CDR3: TGTGCCACCAGCGGCCGGACGACAGGGAAAGGCTACACCTTC.

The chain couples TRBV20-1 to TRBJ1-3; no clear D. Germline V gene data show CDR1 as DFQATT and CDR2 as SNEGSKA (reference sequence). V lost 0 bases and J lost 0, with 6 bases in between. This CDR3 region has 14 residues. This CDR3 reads CSARDPVSGNTIYF. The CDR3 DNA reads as TGCAGTGCTAGAGATCCAGTCTCTGGAAACACCATATATTTT.

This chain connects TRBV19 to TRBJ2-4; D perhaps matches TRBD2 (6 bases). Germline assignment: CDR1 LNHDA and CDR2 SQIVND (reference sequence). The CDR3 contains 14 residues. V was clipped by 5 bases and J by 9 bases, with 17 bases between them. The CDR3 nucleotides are TGTGCCAGTAGTCGTGAGGGACGGGGGAGCATTCAGTACTTC. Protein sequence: CASSREGRGSIQYF.

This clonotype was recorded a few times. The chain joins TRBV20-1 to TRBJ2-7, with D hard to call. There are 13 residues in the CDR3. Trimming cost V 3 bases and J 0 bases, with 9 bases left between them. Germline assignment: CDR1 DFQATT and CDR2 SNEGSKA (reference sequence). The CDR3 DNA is TGCAGTGCTAGCCGGACCCACTCCTACGAGCAGTACTTC. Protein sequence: CSASRTHSYEQYF.

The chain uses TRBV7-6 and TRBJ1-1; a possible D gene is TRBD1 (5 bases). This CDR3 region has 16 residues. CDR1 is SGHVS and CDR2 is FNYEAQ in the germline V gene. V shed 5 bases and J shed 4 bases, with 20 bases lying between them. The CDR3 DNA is TGTGCCAGCAGCCGACACCTGCAGGGTATCAGCACTGAAGCTTTCTTT. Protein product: CASSRHLQGISTEAFF. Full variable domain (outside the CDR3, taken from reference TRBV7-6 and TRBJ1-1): GAGVSQSPRYKVTKRGQDVALRCDPISGHVSLYWYRQALGQGPEFLTYFNYEAQQDKSGLPNDRFSAERPEGSISTLTIQRTEQRDSAMYRCASSRHLQGISTEAFFGQGTRLTVV.

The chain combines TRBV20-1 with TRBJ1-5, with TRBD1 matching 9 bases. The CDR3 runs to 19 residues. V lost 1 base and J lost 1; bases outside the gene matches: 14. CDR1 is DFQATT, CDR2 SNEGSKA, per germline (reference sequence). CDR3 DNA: TGCAGTGCTAGAGCCAGACCGGGACAGGGTCGTTTGAGCAATCAGCCCCAGCATTTT. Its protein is CSARARPGQGRLSNQPQHF.

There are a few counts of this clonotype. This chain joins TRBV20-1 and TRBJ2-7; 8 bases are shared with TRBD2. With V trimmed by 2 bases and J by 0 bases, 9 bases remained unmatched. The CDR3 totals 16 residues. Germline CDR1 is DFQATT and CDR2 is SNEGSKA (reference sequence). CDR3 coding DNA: TGCAGTGCTAGACCCCTTAGCGGGGTTAGCTCCTACGAGCAGTACTTC. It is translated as CSARPLSGVSSYEQYF.

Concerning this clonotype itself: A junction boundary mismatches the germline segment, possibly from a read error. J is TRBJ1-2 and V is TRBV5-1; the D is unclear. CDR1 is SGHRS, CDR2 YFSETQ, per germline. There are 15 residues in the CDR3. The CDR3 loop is CASSLVPPDNHGYTF. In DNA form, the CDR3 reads TGCGCCAGCAGCTTGGTCCCCCCTGATAACCATGGCTACACCTTC.

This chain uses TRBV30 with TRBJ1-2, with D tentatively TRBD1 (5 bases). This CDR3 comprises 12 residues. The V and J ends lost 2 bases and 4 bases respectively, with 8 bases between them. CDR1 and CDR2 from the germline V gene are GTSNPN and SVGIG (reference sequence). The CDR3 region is CAWSTRGYGYTF. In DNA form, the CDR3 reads TGTGCCTGGAGTACGAGGGGCTATGGCTACACCTTC.

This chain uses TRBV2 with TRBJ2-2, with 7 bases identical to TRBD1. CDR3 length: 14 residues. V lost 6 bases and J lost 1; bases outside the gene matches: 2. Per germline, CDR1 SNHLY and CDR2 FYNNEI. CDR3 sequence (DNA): TGTGCCAGCAGGGGACAGAGGAACACCGGGGAGCTGTTTTTT. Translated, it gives CASRGQRNTGELFF.

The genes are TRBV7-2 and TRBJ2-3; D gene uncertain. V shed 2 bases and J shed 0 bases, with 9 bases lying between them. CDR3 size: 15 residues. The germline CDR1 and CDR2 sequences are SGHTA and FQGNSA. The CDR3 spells CASSLKAISTDTQYF. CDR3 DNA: TGTGCCAGCAGCTTAAAGGCGATTAGCACAGATACGCAGTATTTT.

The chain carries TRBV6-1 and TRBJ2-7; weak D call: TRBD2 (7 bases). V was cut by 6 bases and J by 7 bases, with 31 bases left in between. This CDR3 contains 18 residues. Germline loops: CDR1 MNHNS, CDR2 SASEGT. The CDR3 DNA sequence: TGTGCCAGCAGACCCGCAGGGAAGTTAGGGGGGGCCCATAGTGAGCAGTACTTC. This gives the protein CASRPAGKLGGAHSEQYF.

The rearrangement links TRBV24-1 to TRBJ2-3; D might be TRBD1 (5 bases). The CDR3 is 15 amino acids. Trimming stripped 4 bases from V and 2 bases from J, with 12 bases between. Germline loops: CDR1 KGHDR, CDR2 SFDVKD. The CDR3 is CATSDRADFTDTQYF. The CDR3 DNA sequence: TGTGCCACCAGTGACAGGGCCGACTTCACAGATACGCAGTATTTT.

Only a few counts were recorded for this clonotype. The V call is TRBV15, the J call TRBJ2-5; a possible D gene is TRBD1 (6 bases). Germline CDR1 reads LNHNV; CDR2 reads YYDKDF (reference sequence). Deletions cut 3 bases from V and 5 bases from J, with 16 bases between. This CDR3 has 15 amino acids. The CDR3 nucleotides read TGTGCCACCAGCAGCGGAACAGGGTCGGGGGAGACCCAGTACTTC. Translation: CATSSGTGSGETQYF.